The source of this TCR beta chain is a study of T cells in Graves' hyperthyroidism and ophthalmopathy. Trimming took off 5 bases at V and 5 bases at J, with 12 bases between the two ends. CDR3 length: 13 residues. Whole-study results and caveats: Through a model of 13 V-J features, ophthalmopathy was separated from stable hyperthyroidism. Onset of ophthalmopathy came a median around 6.2 months after the model predicted it.

This clonotype has at least ten counts. Its antigen is still unknown. RNA transcripts gave rise to amplified TCR beta CDR3 regions. The HTBI primer set was used in a first-round RT-PCR of the TCR CDR3. TCRdb used MiXCR to reprocess the multiplex PCR reads, holding one entry per CDR3 protein. The table lists a few hundred thousand distinct CDR3 sequences, approximately 13% of them singletons. Any symptoms of ophthalmopathy came after the first hyperthyroidism diagnosis, from which the blood sample dates. This TCR was sampled from a woman in her twenties or thirties with Graves' hyperthyroidism that later progressed to Graves' ophthalmopathy. The specimen was blood. V and J are TRBV12-3 or TRBV12-4 and TRBJ2-5; D gene ambiguous. The CDR3 DNA is TGTGCCAGCAGTCCCCCCCCACGGGAGACCCAGTACTTC. Its protein is CASSPPPRETQYF.